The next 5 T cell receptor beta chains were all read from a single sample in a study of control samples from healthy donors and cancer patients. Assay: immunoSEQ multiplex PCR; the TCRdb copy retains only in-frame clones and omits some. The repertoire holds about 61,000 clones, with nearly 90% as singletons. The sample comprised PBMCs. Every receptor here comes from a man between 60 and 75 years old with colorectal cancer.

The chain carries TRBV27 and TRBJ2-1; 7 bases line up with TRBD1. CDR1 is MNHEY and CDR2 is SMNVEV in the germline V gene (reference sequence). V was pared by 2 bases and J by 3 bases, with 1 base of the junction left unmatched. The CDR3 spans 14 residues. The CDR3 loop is CASSLPGGYNEQFF. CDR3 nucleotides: TGTGCCAGCAGTTTACCAGGGGGCTACAATGAGCAGTTCTTC.

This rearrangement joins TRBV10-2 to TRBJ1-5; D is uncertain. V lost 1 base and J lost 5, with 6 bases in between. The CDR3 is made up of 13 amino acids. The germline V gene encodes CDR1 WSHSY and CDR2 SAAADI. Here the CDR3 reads CASSEYGYQPQHF. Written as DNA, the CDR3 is TGCGCCAGCAGTGAGTACGGGTATCAGCCCCAGCATTTT.

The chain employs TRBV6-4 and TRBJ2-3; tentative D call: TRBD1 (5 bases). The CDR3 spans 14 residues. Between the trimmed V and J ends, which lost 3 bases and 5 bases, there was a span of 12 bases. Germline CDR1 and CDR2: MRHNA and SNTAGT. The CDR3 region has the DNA TGTGCCAGCAGTGAGCAGGGTAACCGAGATACGCAGTATTTT. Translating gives CASSEQGNRDTQYF.

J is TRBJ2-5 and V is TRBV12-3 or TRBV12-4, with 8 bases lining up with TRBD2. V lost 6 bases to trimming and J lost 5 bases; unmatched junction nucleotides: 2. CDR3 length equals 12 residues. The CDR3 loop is CASRSSGETQYF. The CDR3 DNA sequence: TGTGCCAGCAGGTCTAGCGGGGAGACCCAGTACTTC.

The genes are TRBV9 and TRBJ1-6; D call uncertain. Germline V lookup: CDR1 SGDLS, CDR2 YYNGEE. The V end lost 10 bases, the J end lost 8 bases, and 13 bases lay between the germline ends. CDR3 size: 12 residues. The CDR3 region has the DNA TGTGCCTCCTCTAGGGTCGATTCACCCCTCCACTTT. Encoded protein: CASSRVDSPLHF.